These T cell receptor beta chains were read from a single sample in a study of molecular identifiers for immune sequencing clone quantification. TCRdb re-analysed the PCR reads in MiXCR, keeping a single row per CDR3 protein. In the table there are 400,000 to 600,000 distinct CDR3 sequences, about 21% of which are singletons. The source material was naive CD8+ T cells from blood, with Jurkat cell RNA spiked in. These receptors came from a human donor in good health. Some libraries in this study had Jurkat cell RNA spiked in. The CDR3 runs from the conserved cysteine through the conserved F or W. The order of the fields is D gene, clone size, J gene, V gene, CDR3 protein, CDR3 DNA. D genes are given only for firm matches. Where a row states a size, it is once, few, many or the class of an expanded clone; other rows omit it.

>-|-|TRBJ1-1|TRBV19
CASSIVVFEGSENTEAFF
TGTGCCAGTAGTATAGTGGTGTTTGAGGGGTCAGAGAACACTGAAGCTTTCTTT
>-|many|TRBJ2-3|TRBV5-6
CASSLMQNTQYF
TGTGCCAGCAGCTTGATGCAGAATACGCAGTATTTT
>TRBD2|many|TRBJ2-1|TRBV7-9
CASSTVAGDDEQFF
TGTGCCAGCAGCACCGTAGCGGGAGATGATGAGCAGTTCTTC
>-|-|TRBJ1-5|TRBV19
CASSMWGAVQPQHF
TGTGCCAGTAGTATGTGGGGGGCTGTTCAGCCCCAGCATTTT
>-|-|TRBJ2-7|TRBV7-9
CASSLLGNEQYF
TGTGCCAGCAGCTTACTTGGGAACGAGCAGTACTTC
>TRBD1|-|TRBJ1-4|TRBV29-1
CSVEDDRELNEKLFF
TGCAGCGTTGAAGATGACAGGGAACTTAATGAAAAACTGTTTTTT
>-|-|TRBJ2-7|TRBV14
CASSQSGGYSSYEQYF
TGTGCCAGCAGCCAGTCCGGAGGATATAGTTCCTACGAGCAGTACTTC
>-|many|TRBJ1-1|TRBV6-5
CASSYFGFSYLDTEAFF
TGTGCCAGCAGTTATTTCGGGTTTAGTTACCTGGACACTGAAGCTTTCTTT
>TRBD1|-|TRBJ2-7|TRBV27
CASSLSSPGGQGVNEQYF
TGTGCCAGCAGTTTGTCCTCGCCGGGGGGACAGGGGGTAAACGAGCAGTACTTC
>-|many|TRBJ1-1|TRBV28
CASSLMGMDTEAFF
TGTGCCAGCAGTTTAATGGGGATGGACACTGAAGCTTTCTTT
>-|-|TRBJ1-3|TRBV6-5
CASSYRALSSGNTIYF
TGTGCCAGCAGTTACAGGGCTCTTAGCTCTGGAAACACCATATATTTT
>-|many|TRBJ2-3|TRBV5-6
CASIQGSTDTQYF
TGTGCCAGCATACAGGGCTCGACAGATACGCAGTATTTT
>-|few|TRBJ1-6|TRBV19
CASTRQSSYNSPLHF
TGTGCCAGTACCCGACAGAGCTCCTATAATTCACCCCTCCACTTT
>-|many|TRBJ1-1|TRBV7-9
CASSPISWAEAFF
TGTGCCAGCAGCCCTATATCTTGGGCTGAAGCTTTCTTT
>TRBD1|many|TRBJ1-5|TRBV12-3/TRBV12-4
CASRPLTGGDNQPQHF
TGTGCCAGCAGACCCCTGACAGGGGGCGACAATCAGCCCCAGCATTTT
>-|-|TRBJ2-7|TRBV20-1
CSARSDSSYEQCF
TGCAGTGCTAGATCCGATTCCTCCTACGAGCAGTGCTTC
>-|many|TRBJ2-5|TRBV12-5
CASGLVLSGHPKATQYF
TGTGCTAGTGGTTTGGTACTTTCGGGACACCCCAAGGCGACCCAGTACTTC
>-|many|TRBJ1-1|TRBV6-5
CASWADEITEAFF
TGTGCCAGCTGGGCCGATGAGATTACTGAAGCTTTCTTT
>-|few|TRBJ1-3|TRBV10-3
CAISDADWNTIYF
TGTGCCATCAGTGACGCTGACTGGAACACCATATATTTT
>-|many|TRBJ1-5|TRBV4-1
CASSQGGQPQHF
TGTGCCAGCAGCCAAGGAGGTCAGCCCCAGCATTTT
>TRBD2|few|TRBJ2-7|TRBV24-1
CATSYHLERDAYEQYF
TGTGCCACCAGTTATCATCTGGAGCGGGATGCCTACGAGCAGTACTTC
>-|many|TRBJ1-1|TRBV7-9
CASTPTAVSAFF
TGTGCCAGCACCCCGACAGCCGTGAGTGCTTTCTTT
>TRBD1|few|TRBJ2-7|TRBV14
CASSRTGPSYEQYF
TGTGCCAGCAGTCGGACAGGGCCCTCCTACGAGCAGTACTTC